The T cell receptor (beta chain) under discussion was sequenced for a study of T cells in tumors after PD-1 blockade. Study-wide background: Some patients also took daily vismodegib 150 mg during anti-PD-1 treatment.

CDR1 and CDR2 (germline): SNHLY, FYNNEI. Trimming cost V 0 bases and J 1 base, with 7 bases left between them. CDR3 length equals 15 residues. Profiling relied on immunoSEQ multiplex PCR, and the TCRdb table lists in-frame clones only, not all of them. The sample records roughly 49,000 clones, 81% being singletons. As for this clone: Within the sample, other DNA sequences also encode this same CDR3.

This material consisted of PBMCs, taken before anti-PD-1 treatment. This receptor was identified in a human donor with basal cell carcinoma. V is TRBV2 and J is TRBJ1-5; D gene uncertain. DNA for the CDR3: TGTGCCAGCAGTGAAGCGGGTTTAAGCAATCAGCCCCAGCATTTT. This gives the protein CASSEAGLSNQPQHF.